This is a list of T cell receptor beta chains from one sample in a study of T cells in Graves' hyperthyroidism and ophthalmopathy. TCRdb recomputed calls from the multiplex PCR reads with MiXCR, one row per CDR3 protein. Of approximately 30,000 distinct CDR3 sequences listed, around half are singletons. The sample consisted of blood. These receptor sequences come from a middle-aged woman with Graves' ophthalmopathy. The CDR3 runs from the conserved cysteine through the conserved F or W. The D gene is left open where the match is weak. Clone size is not always given. Where it is, it says once, few, many or a class for expanded clones.

DNA,CDR3,D,V,J,size,length
TGTGCCAGCAGTTTAGGTATCGGGGGGACCTACGAGCAGTACTTC,CASSLGIGGTYEQYF,TRBD2,TRBV12-3/TRBV12-4,TRBJ2-7,many,15
TGTGCCAGCAGCCGAGGACAGGGGACTTACGAGCAGTACTTC,CASSRGQGTYEQYF,TRBD1,TRBV24-1,TRBJ2-7,-,14
TGTGCCAGCAGCGTAGCTAGCGGCTCCTACAATGAGCAGTATTTT,CASSVASGSYNEQYF,TRBD2,TRBV9,TRBJ2-3,few,15
TGTGCCAGCAGCCCCACTTCCTACAAGCAATACTTC,CASSPTSYKQYF,-,TRBV11-2,TRBJ2-7,once,12
TGTGCCTGCCAAACCAGGGTACTAAACACTGAAGCTTTCTTT,CACQTRVLNTEAFF,-,TRBV30,TRBJ1-1,-,14
TGCAGTGCTAGAGGGACAGGGGGAGTGGGCACTGAAGCTTTCTTT,CSARGTGGVGTEAFF,TRBD1,TRBV20-1,TRBJ1-1,-,15
TGCAGCGATCGGACAGGGGAATTCTATGGCTACACCTTC,CSDRTGEFYGYTF,TRBD1,TRBV29-1,TRBJ1-2,once,13
TGTGCCAGCAGCGTAGGGACGGCGAGGTATGGCTACACCTTC,CASSVGTARYGYTF,-,TRBV9,TRBJ1-2,medium-sized,14
TGTGCCAGCAGCGCATATAGCGGGGGGACAACCACAGATACGCAGTATTTT,CASSAYSGGTTTDTQYF,TRBD2,TRBV9,TRBJ2-3,many,17
TGTGCCAGCAGCTTTGAACCCATGGGCTCCTATGAGCAGTACTTC,CASSFEPMGSYEQYF,-,TRBV11-2,TRBJ2-7,-,15
TGTGCCAGCAGCTCAGCCGGAGGGCCAGCTTACGAGCAGTACTTC,CASSSAGGPAYEQYF,-,TRBV9,TRBJ2-7,-,15
TGTGCCAGCAGCGCGTCCAGCGGGATCTACAATGAGCAGTTCTTC,CASSASSGIYNEQFF,TRBD2,TRBV4-2,TRBJ2-1,many,15
TGCGGCAGCAGCTTGGTTAGCGGGAGTTACACAGAAACGCAGTATTTT,CGSSLVSGSYTETQYF,TRBD2,TRBV5-1,TRBJ2-3,-,16
TGTGCCAGCAGACCAGGCCCTGGGCGGGGGGCCACAGATACGCAGTATTTT,CASRPGPGRGATDTQYF,TRBD2,TRBV7-2,TRBJ2-3,many,17
TGTGCCAGTAGACGGGACGGGCAAGAGACCCAGTACTTC,CASRRDGQETQYF,-,TRBV19,TRBJ2-5,many,13
TGTGCCAGCAGCCAAGGGCTAGGGGAGACCCAGTACTTC,CASSQGLGETQYF,-,TRBV14,TRBJ2-5,many,13
TGCAGTGCTAGTGAGGGACTAGCGGGCTACGAGCAGTACTTC,CSASEGLAGYEQYF,TRBD2,TRBV20-1,TRBJ2-7,-,14
TGTGCCAGCAGCTTATCCCCCGCCGGGCCATTGGGCGGGGAGCTGTTTTTT,CASSLSPAGPLGGELFF,-,TRBV7-2,TRBJ2-2,-,17
TGCAGTGCTACCCCAGGGGGCGAAAACACCATATATTTT,CSATPGGENTIYF,TRBD1,TRBV20-1,TRBJ1-3,many,13
TGTGCCAGTAGTTCGGGGGGCGAGAATTCACCCCTCCACTTT,CASSSGGENSPLHF,-,TRBV19,TRBJ1-6,medium-sized,14
TGTGCCAGCAGACTCAACCGAGGGGGTGACTATGGCTACACCTTC,CASRLNRGGDYGYTF,-,TRBV12-3/TRBV12-4,TRBJ1-2,many,15
TGTGTCAGCAGTCCTGGCTCTGGGGCCAACGTCCTGACTTTC,CVSSPGSGANVLTF,-,TRBV12-3/TRBV12-4,TRBJ2-6,-,14
TGTGCCAGCAGCTTAGATGCAGGGGCCGGCTACACCTTC,CASSLDAGAGYTF,-,TRBV7-9,TRBJ1-2,many,13
TGTGCCAGCAGGGTAACAGGGTTAGGGGAGGAAGCTTTCTTT,CASRVTGLGEEAFF,-,TRBV6-5,TRBJ1-1,many,14
TGCAGTGCTAGAGAAGGGGGAGCCAAAAACATTCAGTACTTC,CSAREGGAKNIQYF,-,TRBV20-1,TRBJ2-4,many,14